This passage covers 24 T cell receptor beta chains from one sample sequenced in a study of blood T cell repertoires in COVID-19 (dated by TCRdb to the early 2020s). Libraries were made using the immunoSEQ multiplex PCR assay. TCRdb's version of the immuneACCESS table is confined to in-frame rearrangements and falls short of the full clone set. An unresolved V gene accounts for under half of the shortfall where checked; the remainder is of unknown origin. The sample records approximately 170,000 clones, around 87% of which are singletons. The ten largest clones represent less than 3% of the sample. Sequenced: peripheral blood. These receptors were taken from an elderly woman with COVID-19, enrolled during active disease.

The CDR3 DNA is TGCGCCAGCAGCTTTGAGACGGGAATGGACGGCTACACCTTC. This gives the protein CASSFETGMDGYTF. V usage is TRBV5-1 and J usage is TRBJ1-2; D is undetermined. The germline V and J ends were trimmed by 2 bases and 8 bases, with 16 bases remaining between them. CDR1 and CDR2 from the germline V gene are SGHRS and YFSETQ. The CDR3 spans 14 residues.

The chain recombines TRBV28 with TRBJ1-5; D possibly corresponds to TRBD1 (6 bases). This CDR3 contains 14 residues. Germline-derived CDR1 and CDR2 are MDHEN and SYDVKM. Trimming removed 5 bases from V and 8 bases from J, with 16 bases in between. The CDR3 DNA is TGTGCCAGCAGTCCCTCCTACAGGGAAAAGCCCCAGCATTTT. Translated, it gives CASSPSYREKPQHF. The variable domain in full, completed from reference TRBV28 and TRBJ1-5, reads DVKVTQSSRYLVKRTGEKVFLECVQDMDHENMFWYRQDPGLGLRLIYFSYDVKMKEKGDIPEGYSVSREKKERFSLILESASTNQTSMYLCASSPSYREKPQHFGDGTRLSIL.

The genes are TRBV3-1 (or the pseudogene TRBV3-2) and TRBJ2-5; perhaps TRBD2 as D (5 bases). The CDR3 is 12 amino acids. Trimming cost V 0 bases and J 7 bases, with 6 bases left between them. Germline assignment: CDR1 LGHDT and CDR2 YNNKEL (reference sequence). The CDR3 nucleotides read TGTGCCAGCAGCCAAGATGAGGGGACCCAGTACTTC. As protein: CASSQDEGTQYF.

This clone was counted a single time. V is TRBV7-2 and J is TRBJ1-1; no definite D call. Trimming stripped 6 bases from V and 1 base from J, with 9 bases between. CDR1 and CDR2 (germline): SGHTA, FQGNSA. This CDR3 has 13 amino acids. The CDR3 region is CASRYTANTEAFF. The CDR3 bases are TGTGCCAGCAGGTATACAGCGAACACTGAAGCTTTCTTT.

CDR3 residues: CASSFGQYNQPQHF. DNA of the CDR3: TGTGCCAGCAGCTTTGGACAGTACAATCAGCCCCAGCATTTT. The rearrangement uses TRBV7-8 and TRBJ1-5, with TRBD1 as a possible D gene (6 bases). Trimming removed 3 bases from V and 3 bases from J, with 9 bases in between. Germline lookup yields CDR1 SGHVS and CDR2 FQNEAQ. This CDR3 is built from 14 residues.

The chain recombines TRBV27 with TRBJ2-5, with 7 bases that match TRBD2. The J segment lost 5 bases and the V segment lost 5 bases, leaving 17 bases of the junction unmatched. CDR1 is MNHEY, CDR2 SMNVEV, per germline (reference sequence). This CDR3 comprises 17 residues. In DNA form, the CDR3 reads TGTGCCAGCAGTCCTGGGGGGGGACCTTCCACAACGGAGACCCAGTACTTC. Translated, it gives CASSPGGGPSTTETQYF.

The rearrangement joins TRBV28 to TRBJ2-3; D gene uncertain. Germline CDR1 is MDHEN and CDR2 is SYDVKM. The CDR3 is made up of 13 amino acids. V was trimmed by 3 bases and J by 6 bases, leaving 10 bases between them. CDR3 region: CASSFEAPDTQYF. CDR3 DNA sequence: TGTGCCAGCAGTTTTGAGGCCCCCGATACGCAGTATTTT.

CDR3 loop: CASSPQRGGNQPQHF. In nucleotides, the CDR3 is TGTGCCAGCAGCCCCCAGCGGGGCGGGAATCAGCCCCAGCATTTT. V and J are TRBV5-6 and TRBJ1-5; D might be TRBD1 (5 bases). Germline V gene sequence: CDR1 SGHDT, CDR2 YYEEEE. The CDR3 is 15 residues long. Trimming took off 4 bases at V and 4 bases at J, with 15 bases between the two ends.

This chain links TRBV5-5 with TRBJ2-2; TRBD1 aligns across 8 bases. Germline V gene lookup returns CDR1 SGHKS and CDR2 YYEKEE (reference sequence). The CDR3 totals 15 residues. V trimming: 4 bases; J trimming: 7 bases; junction bases outside the gene matches: 9. This CDR3 is CASSRDRPGGGELFF. In DNA, the CDR3 is TGTGCCAGCAGCCGGGACAGGCCCGGTGGCGGGGAGCTGTTTTTT.

This rearrangement joins TRBV19 to TRBJ2-2, with a weak D call TRBD2 (6 bases). From germline, CDR1 is LNHDA and CDR2 SQIVND (reference sequence). This CDR3 is built from 15 residues. V was cut by 6 bases and J by 3 bases, with 14 bases left in between. CDR3: CASRRTITDTGELFF. As DNA, the CDR3 is TGTGCCAGTAGACGGACTATAACGGACACCGGGGAGCTGTTTTTT. Using reference TRBV19 and TRBJ2-2 for the parts outside the CDR3, the full variable domain is DGGITQSPKYLFRKEGQNVTLSCEQNLNHDAMYWYRQDPGQGLRLIYYSQIVNDFQKGDIAEGYSVSREKKESFPLTVTSAQKNPTAFYLCASRRTITDTGELFFGEGSRLTVL.

J is TRBJ1-4 and V is TRBV4-3, with a weak D call TRBD1 (6 bases). The length of the CDR3 is 15 residues. With 1 base removed from V and 8 bases from J, the gap between germline ends came to 14 bases. CDR1 and CDR2 from the germline V gene are LGHNA and YSLEER. CDR3 amino acids: CASSQVSGAGEKLFF. The CDR3 DNA follows: TGCGCCAGCAGCCAAGTTTCAGGGGCTGGAGAAAAACTGTTTTTT.

This rearrangement joins TRBV7-9 to TRBJ1-2, with unresolved D. CDR3 length: 14 residues. CDR1 and CDR2 (germline): SEHNR, FQNEAQ (reference sequence). The germline V and J ends were trimmed by 4 bases and 5 bases, with 14 bases remaining between them. This CDR3 is CASSSRGGIYGYTF. CDR3 in DNA: TGTGCCAGCAGCTCCAGAGGAGGAATTTATGGCTACACCTTC.

The J gene is TRBJ1-4, the V gene TRBV28, with D tentatively TRBD1 (6 bases). This CDR3 contains 13 residues. Germline values: CDR1 MDHEN, CDR2 SYDVKM. V was cut by 6 bases and J by 5 bases, with 10 bases left in between. The chain's CDR3 is CASRRGGNEKLFF. CDR3 sequence (DNA): TGTGCCAGCAGGAGGGGGGGAAATGAAAAACTGTTTTTT.

Turning to this clone: The same CDR3 can be traced to other DNA sequences in this sample. The chain links TRBV5-1 to TRBJ2-3, with D uncertain. Trimming stripped 4 bases from V and 1 base from J, with 7 bases between. The CDR3 totals 13 residues. CDR1 and CDR2 (germline): SGHRS, YFSETQ. The CDR3 sequence: CASSPGGTDTQYF. CDR3 bases: TGCGCCAGCAGCCCCGGAGGCACAGATACGCAGTATTTT.

This clone has more than one count but fewer than ten. V usage is TRBV6-5 and J usage is TRBJ2-7, with TRBD2 matching 11 bases. V shed 0 bases, J shed 6 bases, and the junction held 1 base outside the gene matches. There are 14 residues in the CDR3. CDR1 and CDR2 from the germline V gene are MNHEY and SVGAGI. CDR3 nucleotides: TGTGCCAGCAGTTACTCTGGGACTAGCGGCGAGCAGTACTTC. This encodes CASSYSGTSGEQYF.

This chain uses TRBV7-9 with TRBJ1-1, with a weak D call TRBD1 (6 bases). Per germline, CDR1 SEHNR and CDR2 FQNEAQ (reference sequence). The CDR3 extends over 19 amino acids. Between the trimmed V and J ends, which lost 5 bases and 5 bases, there was a span of 30 bases. CDR3 residues: CASSGARRSIDRWGTEAFF. The CDR3 DNA is TGTGCCAGCAGCGGAGCTCGCCGTTCAATCGACAGGTGGGGGACTGAAGCTTTCTTT.

This clone came up once. The chain has TRBV5-1 and TRBJ1-1; D uncertain. Germline V gene lookup returns CDR1 SGHRS and CDR2 YFSETQ. Trimming stripped 4 bases from V and 1 base from J, with 14 bases between. This CDR3 has 15 amino acids. DNA for the CDR3: TGCGCCAGCAGCCTGATGGGGAGGGCGAACACTGAAGCTTTCTTT. Translated: CASSLMGRANTEAFF.

The genes are TRBV6-6 and TRBJ2-7; tentatively, D is TRBD2 (5 bases). Trimming stripped 5 bases from V and 5 bases from J, with 16 bases between. The CDR3 totals 14 residues. Germline CDR1 is MNHNY and CDR2 is SVGAGI (reference sequence). The CDR3 DNA is TGTGCCAGCAGTCCAAGGACCCTGAGGGACGAGCAGTACTTC. It specifies CASSPRTLRDEQYF.

This chain joins TRBV12-3 or TRBV12-4 and TRBJ1-1, with D perhaps TRBD1 (5 bases). There are 12 residues in the CDR3. The V gene lost 5 bases and the J gene lost 5 bases, with 9 bases spanning the gap. This chain's CDR3 is CASSVGGTEAFF. CDR3 bases: TGTGCCAGCAGTGTCGGGGGGACTGAAGCTTTCTTT.

This rearrangement joins TRBV27 to TRBJ2-3, with 13 bases aligning to TRBD2. Germline V CDR1 and CDR2: MNHEY, SMNVEV (reference sequence). With V trimmed by 4 bases and J by 5 bases, 6 bases remained unmatched. This CDR3 has 16 residues. The CDR3 coding sequence is TGTGCCAGCAGTTCCTGGACTAGCGGGAGCGGAGATACGCAGTATTTT. This encodes CASSSWTSGSGDTQYF.

The chain recombines TRBV6-6 with TRBJ2-1; TRBD2 agrees at 12 bases. The CDR3 covers 15 residues. With V trimmed by 8 bases and J by 7 bases, 9 bases remained unmatched. Germline V gene sequence: CDR1 MNHNY, CDR2 SVGAGI (reference sequence). For the CDR3, the DNA is TGTGCCAGCTGGAGACTAGCGGGAGTGGGAAATGAGCAGTTCTTC. Translating it yields CASWRLAGVGNEQFF.

V gene TRBV5-4 combines with J gene TRBJ2-2, with 7 bases lining up with TRBD2. Trimming at V came to 4 bases and at J to 3 bases, leaving 12 bases not matched to a gene. CDR1 and CDR2 (germline): SGHNT, YYREEE (reference sequence). The CDR3 length is 17 residues. CDR3: CASSPGGALWDTGELFF. Written as DNA, the CDR3 is TGTGCCAGCAGCCCGGGGGGTGCCCTCTGGGACACCGGGGAGCTGTTTTTT.

The CDR3 region is CASSYVSGQGNQPQHF. In nucleotides, the CDR3 is TGTGCCAGCAGTTACGTCTCCGGACAGGGCAATCAGCCCCAGCATTTT. The chain employs TRBV6-2 or TRBV6-3 and TRBJ1-5, with 7 bases matching TRBD1. The V gene's germline CDR1 is MNHEY and CDR2 SVGEGT. This CDR3 region has 16 residues. V shed 2 bases, J shed 2 bases, and the junction held 6 bases outside the gene matches.

This clone was detected only once. This chain uses TRBV6-5 with TRBJ1-2; the D gene is possibly TRBD1 (6 bases). Germline CDR1 reads MNHEY; CDR2 reads SVGAGI. V shed 0 bases and J shed 8 bases, with 16 bases lying between them. The length of the CDR3 is 15 residues. The CDR3 region has the DNA TGTGCCAGCAGTTACTCGCAACAGGGTGTAACAGGCTACACCTTC. It is translated as CASSYSQQGVTGYTF.